Listed below are T cell receptor beta chains from one sample, sequenced in a study of blood T cell repertoires in COVID-19. Here immunoSEQ multiplex PCR was the method, and the copy in TCRdb shows in-frame clones only, minus some. The table shows about 480,000 clones, with around 87% occurring only once. Material: PBMCs or T cells enriched from blood (not recorded which). These receptors were taken from a woman between 35 and 50 years old who had recovered from COVID-19. CDR3s include the opening cysteine and the closing phenylalanine or tryptophan. A D gene is named only where the DNA matches it firmly. Expanded clones get a size class; other rows say once, few or many, or leave the size out.

j_call | clone_size | d_call | v_call | cdr3_nt | cdr3_aa
TRBJ1-4 | . | . | TRBV18 | TGTGCCAGCTCACCACCGAACGAGGAAAAACTGTTTTTT | CASSPPNEEKLFF
TRBJ2-7 | . | . | TRBV3-1/TRBV3-2 | TGTGCCAGCAGCCAAGTGTTATTCGCGTCGGACTACGTCTACGAGCAGTACTTC | CASSQVLFASDYVYEQYF
TRBJ2-2 | . | . | TRBV2 | TGTGCCAGCAGTGAAGCTACTCGGGGGTCCGGGGAGCTGTTTTTT | CASSEATRGSGELFF
TRBJ2-3 | . | TRBD2 | TRBV9 | TGTGCCAGCAGCGTAGGGGGCGGGAGGAATACGCAGTATTTT | CASSVGGGRNTQYF
TRBJ2-3 | . | TRBD2 | TRBV7-2 | TGTGCCAGCAGCTTAGTCGGCGGGAGACTAGCCTCGCGCACAGATACGCAGTATTTT | CASSLVGGRLASRTDTQYF
TRBJ2-7 | once | TRBD1 | TRBV11-2 | TGTGCCAGCAGCTTAGAAGGACAGGGTTTATACGAGCAGTACTTC | CASSLEGQGLYEQYF
TRBJ2-2 | . | TRBD2 | TRBV29-1 | TGCAGCGTCGAAGCGGGATCCGGGGAGCTGTTTTTT | CSVEAGSGELFF
TRBJ2-7 | once | TRBD1 | TRBV28 | TGTGCCAGCAGTTCGGGACAGGGGAGCTCCTACGAGCAGTACTTC | CASSSGQGSSYEQYF
TRBJ2-7 | once | TRBD1 | TRBV27 | TGTGCCAGCAGTTTCTACGGGCCCGGGACAGAGGCCTACGAGCAGTACTTC | CASSFYGPGTEAYEQYF
TRBJ2-3 | . | TRBD2 | TRBV6-5 | TGTGCCAGCAGTCCGGATGGGGGGGATACAGATACGCAGTATTTT | CASSPDGGDTDTQYF
TRBJ1-4 | . | . | TRBV10-3 | TGTGCCATCAGTGGCACAGGGTGGGAAAAACTGTTTTTT | CAISGTGWEKLFF
TRBJ2-2 | few | TRBD1 | TRBV24-1 | TGTGCCACCAGTGATCCCTCAGGGGGCCCCGGGGAGCTGTTTTTT | CATSDPSGGPGELFF
TRBJ2-2 | . | . | TRBV10-2 | TGCGCCAGCAGTGCGTTCGGGTCGGACACCGGGGAGCTGTTTTTT | CASSAFGSDTGELFF
TRBJ1-1 | . | . | TRBV12-3/TRBV12-4 | TGTGCCAGCAGTCTCGGTCCTACTGAAGCTTTCTTT | CASSLGPTEAFF
TRBJ2-4 | . | TRBD2 | TRBV3-1/TRBV3-2 | TGTGCCAGCAGGGAAAGCGGGAGCCAAAACATTCAGTACTTC | CASRESGSQNIQYF
TRBJ1-5 | . | . | TRBV21-1 | TGTGCCAGCAGCAATAGGGGAAATCAGCCCCAGCATTTT | CASSNRGNQPQHF
TRBJ1-1 | . | . | TRBV10-1 | TGCGCCAGCAAGTTATCGGGAAGCACTGAAGCTTTCTTT | CASKLSGSTEAFF
TRBJ1-2 | . | TRBD1 | TRBV4-3 | TGCGCCAGCAGCCAAGACCCCCTACAGGGGATATATGGTGGCTACACCTTC | CASSQDPLQGIYGGYTF
TRBJ1-2 | . | . | TRBV4-3 | TGCGCCAGCAGCCACCCGACTACCCTTGGCTACACCTTC | CASSHPTTLGYTF
TRBJ2-5 | . | . | TRBV29-1 | TGCAGCGGCCGACAAATACAAGAGACCCAGTACTTC | CSGRQIQETQYF
TRBJ2-2 | . | TRBD1 | TRBV24-1 | TGTGCCACCAGTGAGGCGACAGGGGGGCTGTTTTTT | CATSEATGGLFF
TRBJ2-1 | . | . | TRBV29-1 | TGCAGCGTTGAGGGTGGAGCCCACGGTGAGCAGTTCTTC | CSVEGGAHGEQFF
TRBJ2-7 | . | TRBD2 | TRBV5-1 | TGCGCCAGCAGCTTGGGGGCTAGCGGGATTGGGACCTCCTACGAGCAGTACTTC | CASSLGASGIGTSYEQYF
TRBJ2-2 | once | . | TRBV6-5 | TGTGCCAGCAGTTACTCATTCGAGGGAAGCAGCGGGGAGCTGTTTTTT | CASSYSFEGSSGELFF
TRBJ1-5 | . | . | TRBV12-5 | TGTGCTAGTGGTTTGGTCGGACAGAATCAGCCCCAGCATTTT | CASGLVGQNQPQHF
TRBJ1-5 | . | . | TRBV19 | TGTGCCAGTAGTATTGGGCCTGGCAGGGTTAGCAATCAGCCCCAGCATTTT | CASSIGPGRVSNQPQHF
TRBJ1-2 | . | TRBD1 | TRBV6-2/TRBV6-3 | TGTGCCAGCAGTACCCGACAGGGGGCTGTGCGGGGCTACACCTTC | CASSTRQGAVRGYTF
TRBJ2-1 | . | TRBD1 | TRBV5-6 | TGTGCCAGCAGCTCCCCGGACAGGGTCGACAATGAGCAGTTCTTC | CASSSPDRVDNEQFF
TRBJ1-1 | . | . | TRBV19 | TGTGCCAGTAGTACAACAGCGAACACTGAAGCTTTCTTT | CASSTTANTEAFF
TRBJ2-3 | . | . | TRBV24-1 | TGTGCCACCAGTGATTCAGACAGGCCCAGCACAGATACGCAGTATTTT | CATSDSDRPSTDTQYF
TRBJ2-1 | . | . | TRBV4-1 | TGCGCCAGCAGCCAAGGGAGGAGGGCCAATGAGCAGTTCTTC | CASSQGRRANEQFF
TRBJ1-4 | . | . | TRBV14 | TGTGCCAGCAGCCAAGTCCCCGGGACTAATGAAAAACTGTTTTTT | CASSQVPGTNEKLFF
TRBJ1-1 | . | TRBD1 | TRBV10-3 | TGTGCCATCAAGAATCCAGGGGGCTTCACTGAAGCTTTCTTT | CAIKNPGGFTEAFF
TRBJ1-5 | . | . | TRBV7-2 | TGTGCCAGCAGCTTAGGCGGTATTTCCAATCAGCCCCAGCATTTT | CASSLGGISNQPQHF
TRBJ2-4 | . | . | TRBV4-2 | TGTGCCAGCAGCCAAGCCCAAGTCAGGGGTGGAGGCAAAAACATTCAGTACTTC | CASSQAQVRGGGKNIQYF
TRBJ2-1 | . | TRBD2 | TRBV18 | TGTGCCAGCTCACCACCGACTAGCCGCAACAATGAGCAGTTCTTC | CASSPPTSRNNEQFF
TRBJ2-1 | once | . | TRBV5-1 | TGCGCCAGCAGGGTCGAGCCGGGAGTATCCTACAATGAGCAGTTCTTC | CASRVEPGVSYNEQFF
TRBJ2-2 | . | TRBD1 | TRBV7-2 | TGTGCCAGCAGCCGGGACAGGGGTTTTGGCGGGGAGCTGTTTTTT | CASSRDRGFGGELFF
TRBJ1-2 | once | . | TRBV5-4 | TGTGCCAGCAGCTTGGCGGGGAAGTCCTATGGCTACACCTTC | CASSLAGKSYGYTF
TRBJ1-1 | . | . | TRBV7-2 | TGTGCCAGCAGCTTAGACACAAACACTGAAGCTTTCTTT | CASSLDTNTEAFF
TRBJ2-5 | . | TRBD1 | TRBV7-2 | TGTGCCAGCAGCTTAGAAGGGAGGACAGGGTCAGAGACCCAGTACTTC | CASSLEGRTGSETQYF
TRBJ2-7 | . | TRBD1 | TRBV6-5 | TGTGCCAGCCATGGGACAGGGGATGTCGAGCAGTACTTC | CASHGTGDVEQYF
TRBJ2-2 | . | TRBD1 | TRBV19 | TGTGCCAGTAGTATAGGGGACAGAATCACCGGGGAGCTGTTTTTT | CASSIGDRITGELFF
TRBJ1-1 | . | TRBD1 | TRBV19 | TGTGCCAGTAGTACAAGCCGGGACAGGTACACTGAAGCTTTCTTT | CASSTSRDRYTEAFF
TRBJ2-7 | . | TRBD2 | TRBV4-3 | TGCGCCAGCAGCCAAGGGCCGGGACTAGCGGGACGCGAGCAGTACTTC | CASSQGPGLAGREQYF
TRBJ1-5 | . | . | TRBV2 | TGTGCCAGCGGTCTCTCAGGGAATCAGCCCCAGCATTTT | CASGLSGNQPQHF
TRBJ1-2 | once | TRBD1 | TRBV13 | TGTGCCAGCAGCTCCAGGGGGGACTATGGCTACACCTTC | CASSSRGDYGYTF
TRBJ2-1 | . | TRBD2 | TRBV7-8 | TGTGCCAGCAGCGTGGGGAGGGTCAATGAGCAGTTCTTC | CASSVGRVNEQFF
TRBJ2-1 | . | . | TRBV5-5 | TGTGCCAGCCCAGGGCTAAGGTCCAACGGCAATGAGCAGTTCTTC | CASPGLRSNGNEQFF
TRBJ2-1 | . | TRBD1 | TRBV7-2 | TGTGCCAGCACCTTACAGGGGCTCTCCTACAATGAGCAGTTCTTC | CASTLQGLSYNEQFF
TRBJ2-7 | . | . | TRBV11-3 | TGTGCCAGCAGCTCTGACAGGCCCTACGAGCAGTACTTC | CASSSDRPYEQYF
TRBJ2-7 | . | TRBD2 | TRBV11-3 | TGTGCCAGCAGCCCCGTAGCGGGAGTTAATTTGGAGCAGTACTTC | CASSPVAGVNLEQYF
TRBJ2-7 | . | . | TRBV5-4 | TGTGCCAGCAGCTTGGGGTCGGAGACCTACGAGCAGTACTTC | CASSLGSETYEQYF
TRBJ1-1 | . | . | TRBV27 | TGTGCCAGCAGTTTCCGGGGTGTTCCTGAAGCTTTCTTT | CASSFRGVPEAFF
TRBJ2-7 | once | . | TRBV4-3 | TGCGCCAGCAGCGGAGGAGGGTACGAGCAGTACTTC | CASSGGGYEQYF
TRBJ2-2 | once | . | TRBV7-2 | TGTGCCAGCAGCTTACGAGGGTCAACCGGGGAGCTGTTTTTT | CASSLRGSTGELFF
TRBJ2-7 | . | . | TRBV4-1 | TGCGCCAGCAGCCAAGACCCGGGCTCCTACGAGCAGTACTTC | CASSQDPGSYEQYF
TRBJ2-7 | . | TRBD2 | TRBV20-1 | TGCAGTGCTAGTTCGCTAGCGGGTACCTCCTACGAGCAGTACTTC | CSASSLAGTSYEQYF
TRBJ2-1 | . | TRBD1 | TRBV27 | TGTGCCAGCACCCTATCCCCCGGGACAGGGAAGAATGAGCAGTTCTTC | CASTLSPGTGKNEQFF
TRBJ1-3 | . | . | TRBV28 | TGTGCCAGCAGTCCACAGGTATTCTCTGGAAACACCATATATTTT | CASSPQVFSGNTIYF